Listed here are 28 T cell receptor beta chains from one sample, sequenced in a study of tumor-infiltrating lymphocytes in primary liver carcinoma. Making TCR beta cDNA involved approximately 0.5 ug total RNA and a constant-region primer. Slightly modified ARM-PCR with three nested multiplex PCR rounds yielded TCR beta libraries. The opening two PCR rounds, around 10 cycles each, paired TRBV1-TRBV30 forward primers with a C-beta reverse primer. TCRdb fed the multiplex PCR reads into MiXCR, producing one record per CDR3 protein. The sample consists of hundreds of thousands of distinct CDR3 sequences, about 62% of them appearing once. Unsorted whole blood yielded the blood RNA, and germline DNA was also extracted. The source material was peripheral blood. All receptors derive from a man aged 35 to 55 with primary liver carcinoma and hepatitis B virus infection.

The chain couples TRBV29-1 to TRBJ2-3; D gene uncertain. The CDR3 consists of 14 residues. V shed 3 bases and J shed 2 bases, with 12 bases lying between them. CDR1 and CDR2 from the germline V gene are SQVTM and ANQGSEA. The CDR3 is CSVDLVAVTDTQYF. Here the CDR3 DNA reads TGCAGCGTTGATCTAGTGGCCGTCACAGATACGCAGTATTTT.

V usage is TRBV28 and J usage is TRBJ2-7; D possibly corresponds to TRBD1 (5 bases). The CDR3 extends over 13 amino acids. Germline-derived CDR1 and CDR2 are MDHEN and SYDVKM. Trimming removed 5 bases from V and 4 bases from J, with 12 bases in between. The CDR3 nucleotides are TGTGCCAGCAGTCTGCACAGGCGGTACGAGCAGTACTTC. As protein: CASSLHRRYEQYF.

The genes are TRBV6-5 and TRBJ1-1; 9 bases match TRBD1. With V trimmed by 5 bases and J by 13 bases, 11 bases remained unmatched. The CDR3 has 13 residues. From germline, CDR1 is MNHEY and CDR2 SVGAGI. CDR3 loop: CASSRTGETDVFF. CDR3 coding DNA: TGTGCCAGCAGTAGGACAGGGGAAACGGATGTTTTCTTT.

This clonotype has a count of ten or more. The chain recombines TRBV12-3 or TRBV12-4 with TRBJ2-7, with D perhaps TRBD1 or TRBD2 (5 bases each). The CDR3 contains 15 residues. V was shortened by 5 bases and J by 5 bases, with 19 bases between the two germline ends. The CDR3 sequence is CASSLGLGVADEQYF. The CDR3 region has the DNA TGTGCCAGCAGTCTTGGGCTGGGGGTAGCAGACGAGCAGTACTTC.

This chain joins TRBV29-1 and TRBJ2-5; D gene uncertain. Germline V gene lookup returns CDR1 SQVTM and CDR2 ANQGSEA. V was shortened by 4 bases and J by 5 bases, with 17 bases between the two germline ends. This CDR3 is 14 amino acids long. The CDR3 nucleotides are TGCAGCGTTGTTACTGACACGGCCCATGAGACCCAGTACTTC. Residues: CSVVTDTAHETQYF.

A remark on this clonotype: A much more abundant neighbour one base away suggests this may be a read error. It is likely a read error, because the conserved phenylalanine at the end of the CDR3 is missing. The CDR3: CASSPGTGNTGELFS. The CDR3 coding sequence is TGTGCCAGCAGTCCCGGGACGGGTAACACCGGGGAGCTGTTTTCT. The chain has TRBV5-4 and TRBJ2-2; D assignment may be TRBD1 or TRBD2 (5 bases each). Germline V gives CDR1 SGHNT, CDR2 YYREEE (reference sequence). V was shortened by 5 bases and J by 2 bases, with 13 bases between the two germline ends. The CDR3 is made up of 15 amino acids.

About this clonotype itself: In this CDR3 the conserved last residue, phenylalanine or tryptophan, is missing, so a read error is likely. This sequence joins TRBV6-2 or TRBV6-3 and TRBJ2-1; D unresolved. The length of the CDR3 is 15 residues. The germline CDR1 and CDR2 sequences are MNHEY and SVGEGT. CDR3: CASSYSVTTYNEQFL. Here the CDR3 DNA reads TGTGCTAGCAGTTACTCAGTCACAACCTACAATGAGCAGTTCCTC.

The chain combines TRBV2 with TRBJ2-2, with TRBD2 matching over 12 bases. Germline loops: CDR1 SNHLY, CDR2 FYNNEI. J gave up 5 bases and V 3 bases, and 4 bases lay outside the gene matches. The CDR3 covers 16 residues. CDR3 region: CASSEASGRVTGELFF. CDR3 coding DNA: TGTGCCAGCAGTGAGGCTAGCGGGAGGGTTACCGGGGAGCTGTTTTTT.

Turning to this clonotype: At one end the junction does not follow the germline gene, possibly because of a read error. This rearrangement joins TRBV30 to TRBJ2-1; 7 nucleotides agree with TRBD2. This CDR3 is built from 15 residues. The germline V gene has CDR1 GTSNPN and CDR2 SVGIG (reference sequence). The CDR3 reads CGWRPAGETYNEQFF. Written as DNA, the CDR3 is TGTGGCTGGAGACCGGCGGGAGAAACCTACAATGAGCAGTTCTTC.

The gene calls are TRBV25-1 and TRBJ2-1, with D maybe TRBD2 (5 bases). CDR1 and CDR2 (germline): MGHDK, SYGVNS. Trimming stripped 5 bases from V and 5 bases from J, with 13 bases between. The CDR3 extends over 14 amino acids. The CDR3 reads CASSPPGINNEQFF. The CDR3 nucleotides are TGTGCCAGCAGTCCCCCCGGGATTAACAATGAGCAGTTCTTC.

The chain combines TRBV28 with TRBJ1-1, with D possibly matching TRBD1 (5 bases). CDR1 and CDR2 (germline): MDHEN, SYDVKM. V gave up 6 bases and J gave up 0 bases, with 14 bases separating them. The CDR3 sequence is 15 residues long. Here the CDR3 DNA reads TGTGCCAGCAGCAGGGCTTTTGGAATGAACACTGAAGCTTTCTTT. It encodes CASSRAFGMNTEAFF.

As for this clonotype: A read error may be the cause here, since a much bigger clone is one base away. This chain links TRBV14 with TRBJ2-2; 8 bases fit TRBD1. The CDR3 spans 16 residues. The germline V gene has CDR1 SGHDN and CDR2 FVKESK. The CDR3 nucleotides are TGTGTCAGCAGCTTCCGGACAGGGTCGGACACCGGGGAGCTGTTTTTT. Translated, it gives CVSSFRTGSDTGELFF. The variable domain in full, with the rest retrieved from reference TRBV14 and TRBJ2-2, is EAGVTQFPSHSVIEKGQTVTLRCDPISGHDNLYWYRRVMGKEIKFLLHFVKESKQDESGMPNNRFLAERTGGTYSTLKVQPAELEDSGVYFCVSSFRTGSDTGELFFGEGSRLTVL.

Remarks on this clonotype: It is likely a read error, because the conserved phenylalanine at the end of the CDR3 is missing. The chain recombines TRBV28 with TRBJ1-2; D is undetermined. The CDR3 length is 16 residues. The germline V gene encodes CDR1 MDHEN and CDR2 SYDVKM. Trimming took off 9 bases at V and 4 bases at J, with 24 bases between the two ends. CDR3 loop: CASANTRLPPIYGYTL. DNA of the CDR3: TGTGCCAGTGCAAACACTAGGTTACCCCCCATCTATGGCTACACCCTC.

Remarks on this clonotype: A much larger clone differs from this one at a single base, so this may be a read error. The CDR3 coding sequence is TGCGCCAGCAGCCAAGATCAGGGGCCGGGAGGTACGCAGTATTTT. Protein: CASSQDQGPGGTQYF. The chain has TRBV4-3 and TRBJ2-3, with TRBD2 as a possible D gene (7 bases). Germline CDR1 is LGHNA and CDR2 is YSLEER. There are 15 residues in the CDR3. V was cut by 0 bases and J by 8 bases, with 15 bases left in between.

The chain recombines TRBV5-1 with TRBJ2-1; 11 positions match TRBD2. The trim removed 4 bases at V and 7 bases at J, leaving 7 bases unmatched. Germline V gives CDR1 SGHRS, CDR2 YFSETQ. The CDR3 is made up of 15 amino acids. CDR3 sequence: CASSHRPSGGNEQFF. CDR3 nucleotides: TGCGCCAGCAGCCATAGGCCTAGCGGGGGGAATGAGCAGTTCTTC.

This chain links TRBV29-1 with TRBJ2-1; 12 bases fit TRBD2. The better agreement between TRBJ2-7 and the DNA end casts doubt on the J call. The CDR3 is made up of 19 amino acids. CDR1 is SQVTM, CDR2 ANQGSEA, per germline. The CDR3 coding sequence is TGCACCACAACGGCGGGTCTAGCGGGAGGGTCGAGCTCCTACAATGGGCAGTACTTC. Translated: CTTTAGLAGGSSSYNGQYF.

This clonotype was observed once. An end of the junction differs from the germline gene, which may be a read error. V gene TRBV5-1 combines with J gene TRBJ2-7; 11 bases are a match to TRBD2. There are 13 residues in the CDR3. The germline V gene encodes CDR1 SGHRS and CDR2 YFSETQ. For the CDR3, the DNA is TGCGCCAGCAGTCCTAGCGGGGGGTCCGAGGAGTACTTC. It translates to CASSPSGGSEEYF.

The J gene is TRBJ2-7, the V gene TRBV7-9; TRBD1 agrees at 11 bases. Germline values: CDR1 SEHNR, CDR2 FQNEAQ (reference sequence). The CDR3 runs to 15 residues. Trimming at V came to 4 bases and at J to 2 bases, leaving 4 bases not matched to a gene. The CDR3 reads CASSSPGQGAYEQYF. The CDR3 nucleotides are TGTGCCAGCAGCTCTCCGGGACAGGGGGCCTACGAGCAGTACTTC. Full variable domain (rest looked up from reference TRBV7-9 and TRBJ2-7): DTGVSQNPRHKITKRGQNVTFRCDPISEHNRLYWYRQTLGQGPEFLTYFQNEAQLEKSRLLSDRFSAERPKGSFSTLEIQRTEQGDSAMYLCASSSPGQGAYEQYFGPGTRLTVT.

As to this clonotype: A read error may produce the germline difference seen at one junction end. The chain recombines TRBV7-8 with TRBJ1-1; weak D call: TRBD1 (5 bases). The CDR3 is 14 residues long. CDR1 and CDR2 from the germline V gene are SGHVS and FQNEAQ. The CDR3 coding sequence is TGTGCCAGCAGCTTAAGGCAGGGCGCCACTGAAGCTTACTTT. This codes for CASSLRQGATEAYF.

This clonotype was seen a few times. This chain uses TRBV6-1 with TRBJ2-2; no reliable D call. Trimming pared 1 base from V and 6 bases from J, leaving 15 bases between. This CDR3 is 16 amino acids long. Germline CDR1 reads MNHNS; CDR2 reads SASEGT. For the CDR3, the DNA is TGTGCCAGCAGTGAAGTCGACCTTCCGTCCCCCGGGGAGCTGTTTTTT. Encoded protein: CASSEVDLPSPGELFF.

This clonotype was seen a few times. The rearrangement joins TRBV30 to TRBJ2-2; the match to TRBD2 covers 8 bases. This CDR3 contains 15 residues. CDR1 GTSNPN and CDR2 SVGIG come from the germline V gene (reference sequence). The junction had 10 bases not matched to a gene; V was cut back by 3 bases and J by 7 bases. CDR3 sequence: CAWRTEGLGFGELFF. Written as DNA, the CDR3 is TGTGCCTGGAGAACGGAGGGACTAGGGTTCGGGGAGCTGTTTTTT. Full variable domain (outside the CDR3, taken from reference TRBV30 and TRBJ2-2): SQTIHQWPATLVQPVGSPLSLECTVEGTSNPNLYWYRQAAGRGLQLLFYSVGIGQISSEVPQNLSASRPQDRQFILSSKKLLLSDSGFYLCAWRTEGLGFGELFFGEGSRLTVL.

Notes on this clonotype: An end of the junction does not agree with germline; a read error may underlie this. The chain has TRBV20-1 and TRBJ1-5; tentative D call: TRBD1 (5 bases). This CDR3 is built from 12 residues. Germline V gene data show CDR1 as DFQATT and CDR2 as SNEGSKA (reference sequence). The CDR3 loop is CSVNSGNQLQHF. For the CDR3, the DNA is TGCAGTGTCAACTCAGGGAATCAGCTCCAGCATTTT.

In regard to this clonotype: A much larger clone lies a single base off, so this may be a read error. The chain employs TRBV6-5 and TRBJ2-1; unclear D gene. There are 13 residues in the CDR3. Germline assignment: CDR1 MNHEY and CDR2 SVGAGI. V lost 3 bases and J lost 11, with 14 bases in between. In DNA, the CDR3 is TGTGCCAGCAGTTATCTTGGGAAAAATAAGCAGTTCTTC. Translation: CASSYLGKNKQFF.

A remark on this clonotype: A much larger clone differs from this one at a single base, so this may be a read error. J is TRBJ1-2 and V is TRBV6-2 or TRBV6-3; D unclear. Germline CDR1 and CDR2: MNHEY and SVGEGT. The CDR3 is 13 residues long. The V and J ends lost 0 bases and 12 bases respectively, with 14 bases between them. CDR3: CASSYSEGISDTF. DNA for the CDR3: TGTGCCAGCAGTTACTCGGAGGGTATTAGTGACACCTTC.

Comments on this clonotype: A clone one base away is much larger, so this may be a read error. The chain employs TRBV6-6 and TRBJ1-1; D gene unclear. The CDR3 has 14 amino acids. Germline CDR1 MNHNY, CDR2 SVGAGI (reference sequence). CDR3 in DNA: TGTGCCAGCAGTTACGTGGGGAGGAACACTGGAGCTTTCTTT. It encodes CASSYVGRNTGAFF.

With respect to this clonotype: The junction and the germline gene differ at one end; a read error may be behind it. This chain uses TRBV11-2 with TRBJ2-3, with a possible D match to TRBD2 (6 bases). Germline V gives CDR1 SGHAT, CDR2 FQNNGV. The CDR3 consists of 17 residues. The CDR3 loop reads CAGSLTFGRPSADTQYF. In nucleotides, the CDR3 is TGTGCCGGCAGCTTAACATTTGGGAGGCCGAGCGCAGATACTCAGTATTTT.

In the case of this clonotype: The CDR3 does not close with the conserved phenylalanine or tryptophan, likely indicating a read error. This chain uses TRBV12-3 or TRBV12-4 with TRBJ2-2, with 7 bases that match TRBD2. V dropped 2 bases and J dropped 2; count of bases not matched to a gene: 5. This CDR3 has 16 residues. CDR3 DNA sequence: TGTGCCAGCAGTTTAAGGAGCGGGGCAAACACCGGGGAGCTGTTTCTT. Translation gives CASSLRSGANTGELFL.

This clonotype occurred many times. V gene TRBV5-4 combines with J gene TRBJ2-3; TRBD2 might be the D (6 bases). CDR3 length: 15 amino acids. Per the germline V gene, CDR1 is SGHNT and CDR2 is YYREEE (reference sequence). The V gene lost 2 bases and the J gene lost 3 bases, with 13 bases spanning the gap. The DNA of the CDR3 is TGTGCCAGCAGCTTTCGGGTCGGGACTACAGATACGCAGTATTTT. Translated, it gives CASSFRVGTTDTQYF.